The 29 T cell receptor beta chains below were found in one sample sequenced in a study of a mutant IDH1 vaccine in newly diagnosed glioma. Time point reported: baseline, week 1 (first vaccination visit). As to treatment: pre-vaccination baseline after standard-of-care therapy. Profiled with immunoSEQ multiplex PCR; TCRdb holds only in-frame clones, not every one. The repertoire holds 90,000 to 95,000 clones, 80% to 90% seen once, with 7% to 9% in the top ten. This sample comprised PBMCs, obtained from a glioma patient treated with radiotherapy, temozolomide or both. These receptors were taken from a woman aged 50 to 65 with glioma.

The V call is TRBV30, the J call TRBJ1-1, with no clear D. The length of the CDR3 is 11 residues. The germline V gene encodes CDR1 GTSNPN and CDR2 SVGIG (reference sequence). V dropped 0 bases and J dropped 8 bases, with 7 bases sitting between them. CDR3 region: CAWSVGGEAFF. The CDR3 nucleotides are TGTGCCTGGAGTGTGGGAGGGGAAGCTTTCTTT.

The V and J genes are TRBV5-8 and TRBJ1-2, with D unclear. The CDR3 consists of 13 residues. The V gene lost 4 bases and the J gene lost 8 bases, with 15 bases spanning the gap. Germline V gene lookup returns CDR1 SGHTS and CDR2 YDEGEE. CDR3 in amino acids: CASSPGKAYGYTF. CDR3 nucleotides: TGTGCCAGCAGCCCGGGTAAGGCGTACGGCTACACCTTC.

The chain combines TRBV10-3 with TRBJ1-2, with TRBD1 as a possible D gene (5 bases). This CDR3 comprises 17 residues. Germline V lookup: CDR1 ENHRY, CDR2 SYGVKD. V was pared by 4 bases and J by 0 bases, with 18 bases between. CDR3: CAISAVGQEGTNYGYTF. The CDR3 region has the DNA TGTGCCATCAGTGCGGTGGGTCAGGAGGGGACTAACTATGGCTACACCTTC.

CDR3 DNA sequence: TGTGCCAGCAGTGCGACAGGGGTGAACACTGAAGCTTTCTTT. The encoded protein is CASSATGVNTEAFF. The rearrangement links TRBV27 to TRBJ1-1; TRBD1 matches at 8 bases. This CDR3 spans 14 amino acids. Germline CDR1 is MNHEY and CDR2 is SMNVEV (reference sequence). V lost 5 bases, J lost 0 bases, and 2 bases stayed unmatched.

This clone was seen only once. The V and J genes are TRBV2 and TRBJ2-5, with D perhaps matching TRBD2 (6 bases). Germline V gene lookup returns CDR1 SNHLY and CDR2 FYNNEI. This CDR3 has 13 amino acids. V shed 6 bases and J shed 8 bases, with 16 bases lying between them. The CDR3 coding sequence is TGTGCCAGCAGCCCGGGACTGGCCAGAACCCAGTACTTC. This gives the protein CASSPGLARTQYF.

This chain connects TRBV11-1 to TRBJ2-6, with unresolved D. V was clipped by 1 base and J by 0 bases, with 7 bases between them. CDR1 and CDR2 from the germline V gene are SGHAT and FQDESV (reference sequence). The CDR3 has 16 amino acids. The chain's CDR3 is CASSLEGTSGANVLTF. The CDR3 DNA sequence: TGTGCCAGCAGCTTAGAGGGAACCTCTGGGGCCAACGTCCTGACTTTC.

The rearrangement uses TRBV6-1 and TRBJ1-6, with a weak D call TRBD1 (6 bases). Germline V gene lookup returns CDR1 MNHNS and CDR2 SASEGT. The CDR3 is 15 amino acids. V shed 0 bases and J shed 10 bases, with 13 bases lying between them. CDR3 amino acids: CASSEARQGRSPLHF. The CDR3 DNA reads as TGTGCCAGCAGTGAAGCGAGGCAGGGGCGCTCACCCCTCCACTTT.

This chain uses TRBV10-3 with TRBJ2-5; perhaps TRBD2 as D (5 bases). This CDR3 contains 13 residues. From germline, CDR1 is ENHRY and CDR2 SYGVKD. Between the trimmed V and J ends, which lost 2 bases and 4 bases, there was a span of 8 bases. The CDR3 DNA sequence: TGTGCCATCAGTGAGGGAGGTCCAGAGACCCAGTACTTC. This encodes CAISEGGPETQYF.

The V call is TRBV5-5, the J call TRBJ1-6; D remains ambiguous. Trimming took 0 bases from V and 8 from J, leaving 3 bases between them. The CDR3 has 12 amino acids. Looked up from germline, CDR1 is SGHKS and CDR2 is YYEKEE (reference sequence). The CDR3 DNA follows: TGTGCCAGCAGCTTGGGCGATTCACCCCTCCACTTT. Translation gives CASSLGDSPLHF.

V and J are TRBV11-2 and TRBJ2-2, with TRBD1 as a possible D gene (6 bases). Germline V gene sequence: CDR1 SGHAT, CDR2 FQNNGV. The CDR3 is 16 amino acids. The V and J ends lost 4 bases and 1 base respectively, with 13 bases between them. The CDR3 reads CASSYAGTKNTGELFF. The CDR3 DNA follows: TGTGCCAGCAGCTACGCCGGGACAAAGAACACCGGGGAGCTGTTTTTT.

This clone appeared a single time. This rearrangement joins TRBV27 to TRBJ1-2; D call uncertain. Deletions cut 4 bases from V and 3 bases from J, with 21 bases between. From germline, CDR1 is MNHEY and CDR2 SMNVEV (reference sequence). The CDR3 loop spans 17 amino acids. The CDR3 sequence is CASSSRIGPTKHYGYTF. CDR3 sequence (DNA): TGTGCCAGCAGTTCTAGGATAGGACCGACGAAACACTATGGCTACACCTTC.

This clone was counted a single time. This chain joins TRBV19 and TRBJ2-1; D may match TRBD1 or TRBD2 (6 bases each). This CDR3 spans 16 amino acids. V was trimmed by 5 bases and J by 0 bases, leaving 14 bases between them. CDR1 is LNHDA and CDR2 is SQIVND in the germline V gene (reference sequence). The CDR3 is CASSGGGKNSYNEQFF. The DNA for the CDR3 is TGTGCCAGTAGTGGAGGGGGGAAAAACTCCTACAATGAGCAGTTCTTC. Full variable domain (remainder filled in from reference TRBV19 and TRBJ2-1): DGGITQSPKYLFRKEGQNVTLSCEQNLNHDAMYWYRQDPGQGLRLIYYSQIVNDFQKGDIAEGYSVSREKKESFPLTVTSAQKNPTAFYLCASSGGGKNSYNEQFFGPGTRLTVL.

A single count supports this clone. The chain is built from TRBV7-2 and TRBJ1-1; D possibly corresponds to TRBD1 (5 bases). The CDR3 is 16 residues long. Trimming stripped 6 bases from V and 1 base from J, with 18 bases between. Germline CDR1 and CDR2: SGHTA and FQGNSA. The CDR3 DNA is TGTGCCAGCAGTTCCTTCGAAACTACAGGGAACACTGAAGCTTTCTTT. It encodes CASSSFETTGNTEAFF.

This chain connects TRBV7-9 to TRBJ2-7; 7 bases align to TRBD2. CDR3 length: 14 amino acids. Germline CDR1 SEHNR, CDR2 FQNEAQ (reference sequence). V dropped 5 bases and J dropped 4; count of bases not matched to a gene: 8. The CDR3 loop is CASSPGGAAYEQYF. The CDR3 bases are TGTGCCAGCAGCCCGGGGGGAGCAGCTTACGAGCAGTACTTC.

In this sample, this clone turned up a few times. V is TRBV27 and J is TRBJ1-6; a possible D gene is TRBD1 (6 bases). V gave up 8 bases and J gave up 7 bases, with 15 bases separating them. Germline V gene lookup returns CDR1 MNHEY and CDR2 SMNVEV (reference sequence). The CDR3 sequence is 14 residues long. The CDR3: CASVGGTPNSPLHF. The CDR3, as DNA: TGTGCCAGCGTCGGGGGGACACCGAATTCACCCCTCCACTTT.

The V gene is TRBV9, the J gene TRBJ1-1; D is unclear. This CDR3 spans 14 amino acids. Germline V gene data show CDR1 as SGDLS and CDR2 as YYNGEE. V dropped 4 bases and J dropped 3 bases, with 13 bases sitting between them. The CDR3 bases are TGTGCCAGCAGCTCCCGGGGAGGGCACACTGAAGCTTTCTTT. It translates to CASSSRGGHTEAFF.

The chain employs TRBV19 and TRBJ2-3; perhaps TRBD1 as D (6 bases). The CDR3 extends over 17 amino acids. The germline V gene encodes CDR1 LNHDA and CDR2 SQIVND (reference sequence). The germline V and J ends were trimmed by 4 bases and 0 bases, with 17 bases remaining between them. CDR3 in DNA: TGTGCCAGTAGTACTCCGGGACACTCAATTAGCACAGATACGCAGTATTTT. This codes for CASSTPGHSISTDTQYF.

The chain couples TRBV5-6 to TRBJ1-2, with TRBD1 as a possible D gene (5 bases). Between the trimmed V and J ends, which lost 4 bases and 8 bases, there was a span of 18 bases. Germline V lookup: CDR1 SGHDT, CDR2 YYEEEE. The CDR3 sequence is 14 residues long. Written as DNA, the CDR3 is TGTGCCAGCAGCGTTCGGTGGGGACTTGGAGGCTACACCTTC. It specifies CASSVRWGLGGYTF.

V gene TRBV19 combines with J gene TRBJ1-1, with 10 bases fitting TRBD1. CDR1 is LNHDA and CDR2 is SQIVND in the germline V gene (reference sequence). V lost 3 bases to trimming and J lost 5 bases; unmatched junction nucleotides: 3. The CDR3 has 14 residues. The CDR3 sequence: CASSMGQGNTEAFF. Here the CDR3 DNA reads TGTGCCAGTAGTATGGGACAGGGGAATACTGAAGCTTTCTTT.

The chain couples TRBV2 to TRBJ2-3, with 8 bases lining up with TRBD1. V was pared by 8 bases and J by 4 bases, with 14 bases of the junction left unmatched. The CDR3 is made up of 16 amino acids. Germline assignment: CDR1 SNHLY and CDR2 FYNNEI. CDR3 sequence: CASGLARGRMADTQYF. The CDR3 DNA reads as TGTGCCAGCGGCTTGGCCAGGGGGCGGATGGCAGATACGCAGTATTTT.

This clone occurred a few times. This chain links TRBV19 with TRBJ1-6; possibly TRBD1 for D (6 bases). CDR1 LNHDA and CDR2 SQIVND come from the germline V gene (reference sequence). V was pared by 5 bases and J by 7 bases, with 18 bases between. The CDR3 is 16 residues long. This CDR3 is CASSHTARGNNSPLHF. CDR3 nucleotide sequence: TGTGCCAGTAGTCACACGGCCAGGGGAAACAATTCACCCCTCCACTTT.

The chain recombines TRBV30 with TRBJ2-7; 9 bases align to TRBD2. CDR1 and CDR2 (germline): GTSNPN, SVGIG (reference sequence). The CDR3 sequence is 12 residues long. Trimming removed 5 bases from V and 2 bases from J; junction bases left unmatched: 1. The CDR3 protein is CAWGGGAYEQYF. The CDR3 DNA reads TGTGCCTGGGGCGGGGGGGCCTACGAGCAGTACTTC. Full variable domain (rest looked up from reference TRBV30 and TRBJ2-7): SQTIHQWPATLVQPVGSPLSLECTVEGTSNPNLYWYRQAAGRGLQLLFYSVGIGQISSEVPQNLSASRPQDRQFILSSKKLLLSDSGFYLCAWGGGAYEQYFGPGTRLTVT.

The chain carries TRBV7-8 and TRBJ1-2, with D possibly matching TRBD1 (6 bases). Trimming shortened V by 6 bases and J by 6 bases, and 17 bases separated the two germline ends. CDR3 size: 14 residues. Germline CDR1 is SGHVS and CDR2 is FQNEAQ. CDR3 sequence (DNA): TGTGCCAGCAGTCTAGGGGGGGGCCGGGATGGCTACACCTTC. It yields the protein CASSLGGGRDGYTF.

The V call is TRBV7-2, the J call TRBJ1-1, with TRBD1 matching over 10 bases. J was trimmed by 2 bases and V by 0 bases; bases with no gene match: 3. This CDR3 region has 16 residues. CDR1 SGHTA and CDR2 FQGNSA come from the germline V gene. The CDR3, as DNA: TGTGCCAGCAGCTTAGCCGGACAGGGGGTAAACACTGAAGCTTTCTTT. Protein sequence: CASSLAGQGVNTEAFF.

V and J are TRBV5-1 and TRBJ2-7; TRBD1 aligns across 8 bases. The CDR3 is 14 residues long. Germline CDR1 and CDR2: SGHRS and YFSETQ. V lost 4 bases to trimming and J lost 6 bases; unmatched junction nucleotides: 9. As DNA, the CDR3 is TGCGCCAGCAGCGATGACAGGGGTGCCCGCGAGCAGTACTTC. As protein: CASSDDRGAREQYF. Complete variable domain (other parts from reference TRBV5-1 and TRBJ2-7): KAGVTQTPRYLIKTRGQQVTLSCSPISGHRSVSWYQQTPGQGLQFLFEYFSETQRNKGNFPGRFSGRQFSNSRSEMNVSTLELGDSALYLCASSDDRGAREQYFGPGTRLTVT.

The rearrangement uses TRBV5-1 and TRBJ2-7, with 7 nucleotides matching TRBD2. V trimming: 4 bases; J trimming: 6 bases; junction bases outside the gene matches: 7. The CDR3 is 13 residues long. CDR1 and CDR2 (germline): SGHRS, YFSETQ. DNA for the CDR3: TGCGCCAGCAGCGCGGGACTAAGGAGCGAGCAGTACTTC. Protein: CASSAGLRSEQYF.

The table lists this clone with a few counts. The genes are TRBV5-1 and TRBJ2-5; D is unclear. The germline V gene has CDR1 SGHRS and CDR2 YFSETQ. Trimming shortened V by 5 bases and J by 5 bases, and 4 bases separated the two germline ends. The CDR3 runs 10 residues. The CDR3 reads CASRGETQYF. For the CDR3, the DNA is TGCGCCAGCAGGGGGGAGACCCAGTACTTC.

J is TRBJ2-1 and V is TRBV4-2; 8 nucleotides align to TRBD1. CDR3 length: 16 amino acids. Germline-derived CDR1 and CDR2 are LGHNA and YNFKEQ. Losses at the gene ends were 3 bases for V and 5 bases for J; bases not matched to a gene: 9. The CDR3, as DNA: TGTGCCAGCAGCCAGGACCCGGGACAGGTCAACAATGAGCAGTTCTTC. It codes for CASSQDPGQVNNEQFF.

J is TRBJ1-1 and V is TRBV18; D gene unclear. V lost 5 bases to trimming and J lost 2 bases, with 12 bases between them. This CDR3 is 14 amino acids long. Germline V CDR1 and CDR2: KGHSH, LQKENI. CDR3 bases: TGTGCCAGCTCATTAGGCGAAGGAAACACTGAAGCTTTCTTT. Amino acids: CASSLGEGNTEAFF.